The entry below describes one T cell receptor (beta chain). The target antigen is unknown. 13 Jbeta primers and 60 Vbeta primers were used for the PCR. TCRdb's copy holds only in-frame clones and misses some; the assay was immunoSEQ multiplex PCR. The sample comprises some 130,000 clones, around 76% of which are singletons, and roughly 7% rests with the top ten. This sample is drawn from a study of cytomegalovirus exposure and HLA in healthy donors. General study points: There were under 200 TCR beta chains listed as cytomegalovirus-associated.

The CDR3 loop spans 15 amino acids. The germline gives CDR1 MNHEY, CDR2 SMNVEV (reference sequence). V usage is TRBV27 and J usage is TRBJ2-5; TRBD1 aligns across 7 bases. The assigned J gene may be wrong: the sequence end matches TRBJ2-7 better. The clonotype originates from a male donor in good health and CMV-seronegative. The specimen was PBMCs. This chain's CDR3 is CASSHGQEYFYEQYF. The CDR3 DNA reads as TGTGCCAGCAGTCACGGACAGGAATATTTCTACGAGCAGTACTTC.